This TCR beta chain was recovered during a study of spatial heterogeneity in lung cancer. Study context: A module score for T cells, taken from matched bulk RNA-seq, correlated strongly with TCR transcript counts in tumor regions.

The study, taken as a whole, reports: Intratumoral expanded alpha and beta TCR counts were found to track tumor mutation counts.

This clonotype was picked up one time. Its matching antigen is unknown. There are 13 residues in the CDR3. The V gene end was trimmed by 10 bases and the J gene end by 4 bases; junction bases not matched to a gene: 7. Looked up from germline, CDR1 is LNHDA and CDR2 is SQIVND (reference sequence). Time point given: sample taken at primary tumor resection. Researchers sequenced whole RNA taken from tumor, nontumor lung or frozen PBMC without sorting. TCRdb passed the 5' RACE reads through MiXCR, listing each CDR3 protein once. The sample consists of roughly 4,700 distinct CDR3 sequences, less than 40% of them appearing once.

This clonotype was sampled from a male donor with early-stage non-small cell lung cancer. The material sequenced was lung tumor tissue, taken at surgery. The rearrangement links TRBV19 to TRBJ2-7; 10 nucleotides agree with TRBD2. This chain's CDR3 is CATSSGSLYEQYF. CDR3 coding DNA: TGTGCCACCTCTAGCGGGAGCCTATACGAGCAGTACTTC.